The text below deals with one TCR beta chain. The entry originates in a study of T cell changes during pregnancy in multiple sclerosis. Profiling relied on immunoSEQ multiplex PCR, and the TCRdb table lists in-frame clones only, not all of them. The data show about 73,000 clones, 85% to 95% seen once. Looked up from germline, CDR1 is LNHNV and CDR2 is YYDKDF (reference sequence). The CDR3 contains 16 residues. Trimming cost V 0 bases and J 8 bases; bases outside gene matches: 4. The source is a female donor in good health, enrolled as a control in a pregnancy study. The gene calls are TRBV15 and TRBJ2-1; 13 bases agree with TRBD2. Sequenced here: peripheral blood, sampled in the third trimester of pregnancy. This CDR3 reads CATSRDILAGGDEQFF. The CDR3 DNA follows: TGTGCCACCAGCAGAGATATACTAGCGGGAGGGGATGAGCAGTTCTTC.